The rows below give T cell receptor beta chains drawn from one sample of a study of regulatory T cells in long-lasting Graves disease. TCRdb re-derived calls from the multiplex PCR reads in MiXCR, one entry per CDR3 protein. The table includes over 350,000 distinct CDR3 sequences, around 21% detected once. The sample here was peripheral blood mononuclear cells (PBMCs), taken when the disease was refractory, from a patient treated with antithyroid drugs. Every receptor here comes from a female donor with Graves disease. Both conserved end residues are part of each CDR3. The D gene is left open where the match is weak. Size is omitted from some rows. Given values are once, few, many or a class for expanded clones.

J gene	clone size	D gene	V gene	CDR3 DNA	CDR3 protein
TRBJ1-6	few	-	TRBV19	TGTGCCAGTAGTATAGCAGTCGAAAATTCACCCCTCCACTTT	CASSIAVENSPLHF
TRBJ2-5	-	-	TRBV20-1	TGCAGTGCTAGAGATCCTCTTACGGAGACCCAGTACTTC	CSARDPLTETQYF
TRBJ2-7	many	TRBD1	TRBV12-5	TGTGCTAGCGGGGACAGTATAACTTACGAGCAGTACTTC	CASGDSITYEQYF
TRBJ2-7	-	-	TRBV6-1	TGTGCCAGCAGTAATGCTGGAGGGCGGTCCTACGAGCAGTACTTC	CASSNAGGRSYEQYF
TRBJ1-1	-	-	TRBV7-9	TGTGCCAGCAGCCCCTCAGGGGAGGAAGCTTTCTTT	CASSPSGEEAFF
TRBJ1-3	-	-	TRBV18	TGTGCCAGCTCACCACCATCGGCCCCTGGAAACACCATATATTTT	CASSPPSAPGNTIYF
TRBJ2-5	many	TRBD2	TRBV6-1	TGTGCCAGCACCCAACTAGCGGGAGAAGAGACCCAGTACTTC	CASTQLAGEETQYF
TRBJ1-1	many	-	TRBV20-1	TGCAGTGCTAGAGATCCCCGGACTCAAGGGAACACTGAAGCTTTCTTT	CSARDPRTQGNTEAFF
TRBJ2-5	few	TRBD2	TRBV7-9	TGTGCCAGCAGCCCCGACCGAGCGGGAGTAGAGACCCAGTACTTC	CASSPDRAGVETQYF
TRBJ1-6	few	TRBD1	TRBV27	TGTGCCAGCAGTTTATTGGGACAGGGAAATAATTCACCCCTCCACTTT	CASSLLGQGNNSPLHF
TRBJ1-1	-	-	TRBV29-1	TGCAGCGTTGTCGTTGCACAGGGTGCCCCTCAAAACCAGAACACTGAAGCTTTCTTT	CSVVVAQGAPQNQNTEAFF
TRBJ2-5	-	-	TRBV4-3	TGCGCCAGCAGCCAAGAGCTGGCAGGTGTGGGGAAAAAGACCCAGTACTTC	CASSQELAGVGKKTQYF
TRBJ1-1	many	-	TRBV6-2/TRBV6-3	TGTGCCAGCAGCAATGGACGGTTTGTGGGCACTGAAGCTTTCTTT	CASSNGRFVGTEAFF
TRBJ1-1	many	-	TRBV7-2	TGTGCCAGCAGCTTAACGGGGGGACGAACTGAAGCTTTCTTT	CASSLTGGRTEAFF
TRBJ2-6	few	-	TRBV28	TGTGCCAGCAGTTTATTTAAGGGAGACGTCCTGACTTTC	CASSLFKGDVLTF
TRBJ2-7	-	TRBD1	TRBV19	TGTGCCAGTAGTTCCTCCGGGACAGGGAACCACGAGCAGTACTTC	CASSSSGTGNHEQYF
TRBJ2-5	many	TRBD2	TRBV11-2	TGTGCCAGCAGCTACCAGCGGGAGGGCCCTCTCGAGACCCAGTACTTC	CASSYQREGPLETQYF
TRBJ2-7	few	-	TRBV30	TGTGCCTGGAGCAGAGCAGGGGGGAGCGAGCAGTACTTC	CAWSRAGGSEQYF
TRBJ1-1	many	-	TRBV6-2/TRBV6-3	TGTGCCAGCTCCTCGGGGAACACTGAAGCTTTCTTT	CASSSGNTEAFF
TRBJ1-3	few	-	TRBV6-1	TGTGCCAGCAGTGAAATTGGAAACACCATATATTTT	CASSEIGNTIYF
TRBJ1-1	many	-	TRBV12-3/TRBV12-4	TGTGCCAGCAGTTCGCGGGCGACGTGGACTGAAGCTTTCTTT	CASSSRATWTEAFF
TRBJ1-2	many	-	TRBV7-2	TGTGCCAGCAGCTCGGGGGGGAATGGCTACACCTTC	CASSSGGNGYTF
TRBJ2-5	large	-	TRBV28	TGTGCCAGCAGCCCAGACCAAGAGACCCAGTACTTC	CASSPDQETQYF
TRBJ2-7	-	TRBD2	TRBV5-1	TGCGCCAGCAGCATGACTAGCGGGACCTCGGCAGAGCAGTACTTC	CASSMTSGTSAEQYF
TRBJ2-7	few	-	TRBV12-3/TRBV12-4	TGTGCCAGCAGTTTCGGGGGACTGGGCTACGAGCAGTACTTC	CASSFGGLGYEQYF
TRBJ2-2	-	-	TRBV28	TGTGCCAGCACCCGAACCACCGGGGAGCTGTTTTTT	CASTRTTGELFF
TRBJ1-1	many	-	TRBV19	TGTGCCAGTAGTATGAGGGGGAACACTGAAGCTTTCTTT	CASSMRGNTEAFF
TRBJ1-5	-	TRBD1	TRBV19	TGTGCCAGTAGTTCCAACCGGGACAGGTCAATGGCTAGCAATCAGCCCCAGCATTTT	CASSSNRDRSMASNQPQHF
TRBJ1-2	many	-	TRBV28	TGTGCCAGCAGTTTACCGAGCGCACCCTATGGCTACACCTTC	CASSLPSAPYGYTF
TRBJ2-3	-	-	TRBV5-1	TGCGCCAGCAGCTTGGGGCTTCCCGGGACACTTCCTCGTGGTACGCAGTATTTT	CASSLGLPGTLPRGTQYF
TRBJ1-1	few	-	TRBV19	TGTGCCAGTACCAGCCGGATGAACACTGAAGCTTTCTTT	CASTSRMNTEAFF
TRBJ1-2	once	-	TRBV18	TGTGCCAGCTCACCCTTACGGACCTGGGATGGCTACACCTTC	CASSPLRTWDGYTF
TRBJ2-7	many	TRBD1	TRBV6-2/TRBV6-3	TGTGCCACCCGACGGGGGACAGGTTCCTACGAGCAGTACTTC	CATRRGTGSYEQYF
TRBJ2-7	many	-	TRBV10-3	TGTGCCATCAGTGAGACGAGCGGCAGGGGATTCTCCTACGAGCAGTACTTC	CAISETSGRGFSYEQYF
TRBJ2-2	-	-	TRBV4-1	TGCGCCAGCAGCCAAGACTCTTCGGGATGGGCGAACACCGGGGAGCTGTTTTTT	CASSQDSSGWANTGELFF
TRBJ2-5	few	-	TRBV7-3	TGTGCCAGCAGCTTAATTCCGGGGGCGGGTGCAGAGACCCAGTACTTC	CASSLIPGAGAETQYF
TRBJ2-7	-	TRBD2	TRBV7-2	TGTGCCAGCAGCTTATGGGGGGGAGTCCTCTCCTACGAGCAGTACTTC	CASSLWGGVLSYEQYF
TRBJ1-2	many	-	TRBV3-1	TGTGCCAGCAGCCCCTCCGCTAACTATGGCTACACCTTC	CASSPSANYGYTF
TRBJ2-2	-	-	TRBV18	TGTGCCAGCTCCCCCTTTGAGATCTCGGGGAAGACCGGGGAGCTGTTTTTT	CASSPFEISGKTGELFF
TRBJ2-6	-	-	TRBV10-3	-	CAISDFGTGANVPTF
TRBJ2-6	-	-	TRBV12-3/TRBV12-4	TGTGCCAGCAGTTTGAGAACTATGTTAGTCTCTGGGGCCAACGTCCTGACTTTC	CASSLRTMLVSGANVLTF
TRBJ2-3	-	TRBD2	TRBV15	TGTGCCACCAGCACGAGGAGCGGGAGTATAGATACGCAGTATTTT	CATSTRSGSIDTQYF
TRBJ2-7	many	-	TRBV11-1	TGTGCCAGCAGCTTAGACAGGGTTACCTACGAGCAGTACTTC	CASSLDRVTYEQYF
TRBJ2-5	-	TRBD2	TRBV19	TGTGCCAGTAGTATCCGACCTAGCGGGGTCCAAGAGACCCAGTACTTC	CASSIRPSGVQETQYF
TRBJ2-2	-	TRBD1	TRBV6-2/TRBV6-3	TGTGCCATCAGCCAGGGGGCCACCGGGGAGCTGTTTTTT	CAISQGATGELFF
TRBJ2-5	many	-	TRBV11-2	TGTGCCAGCAGCTTAGTTGGAACGACGCCAGAGACCCAGTACTTC	CASSLVGTTPETQYF
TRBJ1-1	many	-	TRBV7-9	TGTGCCAGCAGCTTTCCCGACAGTATTGAAGCTTTCTTT	CASSFPDSIEAFF